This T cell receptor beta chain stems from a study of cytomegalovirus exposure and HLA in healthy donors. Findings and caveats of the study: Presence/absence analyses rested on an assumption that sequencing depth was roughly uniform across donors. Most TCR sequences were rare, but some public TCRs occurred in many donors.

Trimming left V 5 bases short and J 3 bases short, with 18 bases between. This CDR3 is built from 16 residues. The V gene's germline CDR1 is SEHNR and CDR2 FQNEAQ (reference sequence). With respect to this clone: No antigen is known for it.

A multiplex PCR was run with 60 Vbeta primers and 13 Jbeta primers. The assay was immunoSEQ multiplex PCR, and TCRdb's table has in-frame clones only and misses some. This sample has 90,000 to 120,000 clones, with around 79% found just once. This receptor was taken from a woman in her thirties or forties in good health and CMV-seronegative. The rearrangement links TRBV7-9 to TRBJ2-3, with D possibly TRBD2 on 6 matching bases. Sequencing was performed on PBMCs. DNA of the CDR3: TGTGCCAGCAGCCCCCCGGGGGTTGGGGGGACAGATACGCAGTATTTT. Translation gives CASSPPGVGGTDTQYF.